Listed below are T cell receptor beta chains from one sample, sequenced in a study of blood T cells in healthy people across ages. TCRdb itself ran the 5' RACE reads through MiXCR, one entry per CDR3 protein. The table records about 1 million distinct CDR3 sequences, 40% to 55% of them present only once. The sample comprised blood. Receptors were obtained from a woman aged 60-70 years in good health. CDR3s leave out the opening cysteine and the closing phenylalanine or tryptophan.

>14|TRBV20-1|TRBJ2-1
SARVVSGGPLNEQF
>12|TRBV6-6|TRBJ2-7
ASSYIGGNYEQY
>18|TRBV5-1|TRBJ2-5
ASSSPDSGQRSSWQETQY
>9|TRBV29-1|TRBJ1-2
SVEAGTQGT
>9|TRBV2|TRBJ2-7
ANGGGNEQY
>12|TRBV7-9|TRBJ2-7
ASSPVLALHEQY
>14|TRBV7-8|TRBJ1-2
ASSLGGRNANYGYT
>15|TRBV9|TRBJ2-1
ASSVASGRRDYNEQF
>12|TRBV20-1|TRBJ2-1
SARSNVRIHEQF
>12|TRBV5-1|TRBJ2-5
ASSLMGNQETQY
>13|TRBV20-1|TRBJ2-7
SARPPTSGNYEQY
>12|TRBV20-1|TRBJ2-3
SASWAASTDTQY
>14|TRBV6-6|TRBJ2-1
ASSRQGEGNYNEQF
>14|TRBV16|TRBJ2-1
ASSHPKGGLVGERF
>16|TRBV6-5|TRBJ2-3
ASSYSRGQGHRTDTQY
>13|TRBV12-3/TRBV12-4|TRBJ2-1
ASRETGGSYNEQF
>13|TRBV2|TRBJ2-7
ASRETGTASYEQY
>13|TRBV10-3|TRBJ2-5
AISEDSGILETQY
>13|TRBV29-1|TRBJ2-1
SVDLAGGGYHEQF
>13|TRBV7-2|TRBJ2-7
ASSPRPLVSYEQY
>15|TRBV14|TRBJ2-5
ANSQRPPLAVYNEQY
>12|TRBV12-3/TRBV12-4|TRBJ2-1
ASNPAGLYNEQF
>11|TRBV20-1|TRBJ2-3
SASMGLADTQY
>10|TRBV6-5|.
ATQVGAYEQY
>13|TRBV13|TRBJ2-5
ASSPRTEPQETQY
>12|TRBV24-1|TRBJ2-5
ATSDPHSTWEQY
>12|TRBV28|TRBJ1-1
ASSFQTLGQEAF
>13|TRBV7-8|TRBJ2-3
ASSLPNGNTDTQY
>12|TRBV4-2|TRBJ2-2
ASSPREDTGELF
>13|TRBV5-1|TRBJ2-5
ASSLVAAQRETQY
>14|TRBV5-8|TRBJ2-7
AGSRDRGLGSYEQY